A selection of T cell receptor beta chains follows, all from one sample in a study of blood T cell repertoires in COVID-19. Assay: immunoSEQ multiplex PCR; the TCRdb copy retains only in-frame clones and omits some. The repertoire has approximately 300,000 clones, 70% to 90% of them found once; the top ten carry approximately 5%. Sequenced sample: PBMCs or T cells enriched from blood (not recorded which). These receptors originate from a woman in her 30s who had recovered from COVID-19. Both conserved end residues are part of each CDR3. The D gene is left open where the match is weak.

J gene,V gene,D gene,CDR3 protein,CDR3 DNA
TRBJ1-1,TRBV6-2/TRBV6-3,NA,CASSYSTGGTEAFF,TGTGCCAGCAGTTACTCGACGGGGGGCACTGAAGCTTTCTTT
TRBJ1-1,TRBV2,NA,CASVRGYTEAFF,TGTGCCAGCGTGCGGGGGTACACTGAAGCTTTCTTT
TRBJ2-7,TRBV15,NA,CATSQTGYEQYF,TGTGCCACCAGCCAGACAGGCTACGAGCAGTACTTC
TRBJ1-1,TRBV2,TRBD1,CASSRQGGNTEAFF,TGTGCCAGCAGTAGACAGGGGGGGAACACTGAAGCTTTCTTT
TRBJ1-1,TRBV3-1/TRBV3-2,TRBD1,CASSQVLRGHTEAFF,TGTGCCAGCAGCCAAGTTTTGAGGGGGCACACTGAAGCTTTCTTT
TRBJ2-7,TRBV20-1,TRBD1,CSAGTVYEQYF,TGCAGTGCTGGGACAGTCTACGAGCAGTACTTC
TRBJ1-1,TRBV19,NA,CASSIPGQGMGRTSEAFF,TGTGCCAGTAGTATCCCAGGGCAGGGTATGGGTCGTACGTCTGAAGCTTTCTTT
TRBJ1-3,TRBV7-9,NA,CASSQAGSRSGNTIYF,TGTGCCAGCAGCCAGGCGGGGTCCCGCTCTGGAAACACCATATATTTT
TRBJ2-5,TRBV6-5,TRBD2,CASSYSGGTGETQYF,TGTGCCAGCAGTTACTCCGGGGGGACCGGGGAGACCCAGTACTTC
TRBJ1-5,TRBV5-4,NA,CASSLAPTGRNHF,TGTGCCAGCAGCTTGGCCCCAACAGGGCGGAACCATTTT
TRBJ1-1,TRBV3-1/TRBV3-2,NA,CASSPRGGVDTEAFF,TGTGCCAGCAGCCCCCGTGGAGGGGTGGACACTGAAGCTTTCTTT
TRBJ1-4,TRBV29-1,TRBD1,CSVARTGGNEKLFF,TGCAGCGTTGCCCGGACAGGGGGGAATGAAAAACTGTTTTTT
TRBJ1-1,TRBV2,NA,CASSAWGQGTEAFF,TGTGCCAGCAGTGCTTGGGGGCAGGGCACTGAAGCTTTCTTT
TRBJ1-2,TRBV6-1,TRBD1,CASSESRGQVGYTF,TGTGCCAGCAGTGAATCTAGGGGGCAGGTTGGCTACACCTTC
TRBJ1-2,TRBV6-4,NA,CASSQGSNYGYTF,TGTGCCAGCTCCCAGGGGAGTAACTATGGCTACACCTTC
TRBJ1-1,TRBV7-3,TRBD1,CASSSDRGGGGAFF,TGTGCCAGCAGCTCCGACAGGGGGGGCGGCGGAGCTTTCTTT